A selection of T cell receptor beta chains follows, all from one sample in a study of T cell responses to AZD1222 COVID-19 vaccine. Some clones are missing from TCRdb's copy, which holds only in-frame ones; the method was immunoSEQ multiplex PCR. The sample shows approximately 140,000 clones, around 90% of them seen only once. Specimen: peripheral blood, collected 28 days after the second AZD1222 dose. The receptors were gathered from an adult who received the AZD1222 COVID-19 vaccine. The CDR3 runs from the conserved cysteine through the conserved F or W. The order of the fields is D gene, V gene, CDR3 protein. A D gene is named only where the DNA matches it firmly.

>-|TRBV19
CASTNPGGTGLDYGYTF
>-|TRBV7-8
CASSLSPRTANTGELFF
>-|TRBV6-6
CASSGARWNTEAFF
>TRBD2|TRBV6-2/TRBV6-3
CASSYLTSGTTYEQYF
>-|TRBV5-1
CASSLSRTGNSPLHF
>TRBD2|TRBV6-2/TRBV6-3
CASSYGGSGGDPTDTQYF
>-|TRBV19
CASSISQSYEQYF
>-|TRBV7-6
CASSPRVSGNTIYF
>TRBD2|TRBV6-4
CASSETSGAPTDTQYF
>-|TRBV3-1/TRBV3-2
CASSQPPGKGGYEQYF
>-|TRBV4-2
CASSQDQRVGGYTF
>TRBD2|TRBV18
CASSPPGTSGYNEQFF
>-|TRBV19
CASSIGQGINEQYF
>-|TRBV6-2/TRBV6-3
CASSMDRGNQPQHF
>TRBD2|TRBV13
CASSSVLREGAGELFF
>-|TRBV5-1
CASSLERTGTDTQYF
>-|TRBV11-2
CASSLRQGNSGNTIYF
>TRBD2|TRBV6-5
CASTRGLAGYNEQFF
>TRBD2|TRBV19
CASSPRRESYEQYF
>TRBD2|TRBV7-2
CASSLDSGRDEQYF
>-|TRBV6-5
CASSRTLKSYEQYF
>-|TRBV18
CASSPRETEAFF
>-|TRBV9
CASSVGPATTYEQYF
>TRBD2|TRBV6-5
CASSSGRASNEQFF